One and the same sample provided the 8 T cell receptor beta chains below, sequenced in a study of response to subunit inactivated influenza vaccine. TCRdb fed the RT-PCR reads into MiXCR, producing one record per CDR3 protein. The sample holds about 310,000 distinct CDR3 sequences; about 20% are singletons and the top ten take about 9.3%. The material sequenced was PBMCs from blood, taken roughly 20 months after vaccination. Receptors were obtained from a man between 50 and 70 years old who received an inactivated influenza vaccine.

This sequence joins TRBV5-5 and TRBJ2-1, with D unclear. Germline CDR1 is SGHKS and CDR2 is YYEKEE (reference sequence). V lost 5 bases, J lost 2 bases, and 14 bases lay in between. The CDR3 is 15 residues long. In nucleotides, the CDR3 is TGTGCCAGCAGTCCCGACGGAGTAACCTACAATGAGCAGTTCTTC. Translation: CASSPDGVTYNEQFF.

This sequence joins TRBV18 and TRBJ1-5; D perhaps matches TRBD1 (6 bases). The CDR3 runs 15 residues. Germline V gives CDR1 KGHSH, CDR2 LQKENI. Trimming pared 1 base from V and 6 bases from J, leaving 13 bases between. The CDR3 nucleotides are TGTGCCAGCTCACCACGCCAGGGAGGGGGTCAGCCCCAGCATTTT. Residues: CASSPRQGGGQPQHF.

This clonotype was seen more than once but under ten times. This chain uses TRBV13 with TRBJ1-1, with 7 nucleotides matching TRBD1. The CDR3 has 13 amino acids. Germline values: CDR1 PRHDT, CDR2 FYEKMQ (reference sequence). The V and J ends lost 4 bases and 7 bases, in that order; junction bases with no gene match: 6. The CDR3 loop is CASSSDRSNEAFF. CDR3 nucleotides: TGTGCCAGCAGCTCGGACAGGAGCAATGAAGCTTTCTTT.

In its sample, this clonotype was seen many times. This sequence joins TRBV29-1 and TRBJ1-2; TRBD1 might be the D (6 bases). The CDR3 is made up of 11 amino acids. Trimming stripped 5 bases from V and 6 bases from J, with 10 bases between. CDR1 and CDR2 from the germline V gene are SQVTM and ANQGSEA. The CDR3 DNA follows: TGCAGCGTTACGGGGGCGGATGGCTACACCTTC. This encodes CSVTGADGYTF.

CDR3: CASSLGTAIYKPQHF. CDR3 bases: TGTGCCAGCAGTTTAGGGACGGCTATCTACAAGCCCCAGCATTTT. The chain links TRBV28 to TRBJ1-5; possibly TRBD1 for D (5 bases). CDR3 length: 15 amino acids. Trimming took 2 bases from V and 8 from J, leaving 16 bases between them. CDR1 is MDHEN and CDR2 is SYDVKM in the germline V gene.

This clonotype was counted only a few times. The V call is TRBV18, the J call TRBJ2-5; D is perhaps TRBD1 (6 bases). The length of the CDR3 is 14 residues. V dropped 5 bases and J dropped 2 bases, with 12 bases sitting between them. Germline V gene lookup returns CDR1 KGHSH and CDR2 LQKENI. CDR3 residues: CASSTAGVQETQYF. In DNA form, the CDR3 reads TGTGCCAGCTCAACGGCAGGGGTTCAAGAGACCCAGTACTTC.

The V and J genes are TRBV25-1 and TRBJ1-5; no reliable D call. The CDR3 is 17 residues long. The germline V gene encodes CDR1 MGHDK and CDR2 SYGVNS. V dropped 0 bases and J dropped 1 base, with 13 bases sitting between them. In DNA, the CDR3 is TGTGCCAGCAGTGAATATAGCCTCTTGGTGAGCAATCAGCCCCAGCATTTT. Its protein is CASSEYSLLVSNQPQHF.

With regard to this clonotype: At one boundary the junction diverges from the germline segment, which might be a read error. The DNA of the CDR3 is TGTGCCAGCAGCTTAGCAGCGGGGGCGACAGGTACGCAGTATTTT. Encoded protein: CASSLAAGATGTQYF. The rearrangement uses TRBV13 and TRBJ2-3; 8 nucleotides agree with TRBD2. The germline V gene has CDR1 PRHDT and CDR2 FYEKMQ (reference sequence). This CDR3 is built from 15 residues.